A selection of T cell receptor beta chains follows, all from one sample in a study of PD-1 blockade in classical Hodgkin lymphoma. Generated by immunoSEQ multiplex PCR, the TCRdb table keeps only in-frame clones and is missing some. The sample carries about 42,000 clones, about two thirds recorded once. The sequencing used peripheral blood mononuclear cells (PBMCs), collected at baseline. These receptors all stem from a human donor with classical Hodgkin lymphoma. CDR3s include the opening cysteine and the closing phenylalanine or tryptophan. The D gene is left open where the match is weak. Expanded clones are given a class, and other clones once, few, many or no size at all.

J gene	clone size	V gene	D gene	CDR3 protein	CDR3 DNA
TRBJ1-2	NA	TRBV25-1	NA	CASSEGSTNYGYTF	TGTGCCAGCAGTGAAGGCAGCACTAACTATGGCTACACCTTC
TRBJ1-1	NA	TRBV5-1	NA	CASSLQDLDTEAFF	TGCGCCAGCAGCTTGCAGGATTTGGACACTGAAGCTTTCTTT
TRBJ1-1	few	TRBV19	NA	CASSIGNMNTEAFF	TGTGCCAGTAGTATAGGCAACATGAACACTGAAGCTTTCTTT
TRBJ1-1	NA	TRBV27	NA	CASVNRNTEAFF	TGTGCCAGTGTAAACAGGAACACTGAAGCTTTCTTT
TRBJ2-7	NA	TRBV19	NA	CASSRRGPPTGEQYF	TGTGCCAGTAGTAGGCGGGGTCCCCCTACTGGAGAGCAGTACTTC
TRBJ2-7	NA	TRBV7-9	TRBD1	CASSAPGQASYEQYF	TGTGCCAGCAGCGCCCCGGGACAGGCCTCCTACGAGCAGTACTTC
TRBJ2-3	NA	TRBV4-2	TRBD2	CASTGGGKTDTQYF	TGTGCCAGCACCGGGGGGGGGAAAACAGATACGCAGTATTTT
TRBJ1-2	NA	TRBV30	TRBD1	CAWSVLFWDRGRGDYGYTF	TGTGCCTGGAGTGTACTTTTTTGGGACAGGGGGCGAGGGGACTATGGCTACACCTTC
TRBJ2-7	few	TRBV9	TRBD2	CASSASGGAYEQYF	TGTGCCAGCAGCGCTAGCGGGGGGGCCTACGAGCAGTACTTC
TRBJ1-1	few	TRBV7-9	NA	CASSLRTREYTEAFF	TGTGCCAGCAGCTTAAGAACTAGGGAGTACACTGAAGCTTTCTTT
TRBJ1-1	few	TRBV5-1	NA	CASSLEGRATEAFF	TGCGCCAGCAGCTTGGAAGGTCGGGCGACTGAAGCTTTCTTT
TRBJ2-1	NA	TRBV4-1	NA	CASSQWADYYNEQFF	TGCGCCAGCAGCCAATGGGCGGATTACTACAATGAGCAGTTCTTC
TRBJ1-1	NA	TRBV30	TRBD1	CAWGDRDTEAFF	TGTGCCTGGGGGGACAGGGACACTGAAGCTTTCTTT
TRBJ1-5	NA	TRBV27	NA	CASSKLSSNQPQHF	TGTGCCAGCAGTAAGTTATCTAGCAATCAGCCCCAGCATTTT
TRBJ1-4	few	TRBV18	NA	CASSQTTNEKLFF	TGTGCCAGCTCACAGACAACTAATGAAAAACTGTTTTTT
TRBJ1-1	NA	TRBV7-9	NA	CASSLWQGRTITNTEAFF	TGTGCCAGCAGCTTATGGCAGGGCCGCACCATTACCAACACTGAAGCTTTCTTT
TRBJ2-7	NA	TRBV6-6	NA	CASSFLEGAGTYEQYF	TGTGCCAGCAGTTTTCTTGAGGGGGCGGGGACCTACGAGCAGTACTTC
TRBJ2-1	medium-sized	TRBV19	NA	CASSALESGEQFF	TGTGCCAGTAGTGCTCTGGAATCGGGCGAGCAGTTCTTC
TRBJ2-7	NA	TRBV7-2	TRBD2	CASSPMVAGAHEQYF	TGTGCCAGCAGCCCCATGGTCGCGGGAGCCCACGAGCAGTACTTC
TRBJ1-2	NA	TRBV27	NA	CASSLSTGNYGYTF	TGTGCCAGCAGTTTAAGTACAGGGAACTATGGCTACACCTTC
TRBJ2-1	NA	TRBV2	NA	CASTIGSYNEQFF	TGTGCCAGCACGATAGGGTCCTACAATGAGCAGTTCTTC
TRBJ2-7	NA	TRBV7-2	NA	CASSPDRVDYEQYF	TGTGCCAGCAGCCCTGATAGGGTAGACTACGAGCAGTACTTC
TRBJ1-2	NA	TRBV7-2	NA	CASSLALGGIANYGYTF	TGTGCCAGCAGCTTAGCGCTTGGGGGGATAGCTAACTATGGCTACACCTTC
TRBJ1-1	NA	TRBV6-6	NA	CASSYSGPGMNTEAFF	TGTGCCAGCAGTTACTCGGGGCCAGGAATGAACACTGAAGCTTTCTTT
TRBJ2-3	NA	TRBV19	TRBD1	CASSILDRGTDTQYF	TGTGCCAGTAGTATTTTAGACAGGGGAACAGATACGCAGTATTTT
TRBJ1-3	NA	TRBV9	NA	CASSVASGVLPSGNTIYF	TGTGCCAGCAGCGTAGCGTCGGGGGTCCTTCCCTCTGGAAACACCATATATTTT
TRBJ1-1	NA	TRBV11-2	NA	CASSSLRGRLGTEAFF	TGTGCCAGCAGCTCCCTCAGGGGCAGGCTCGGCACTGAAGCTTTCTTT
TRBJ1-1	NA	TRBV7-9	NA	CASSYGEVAEAFF	TGTGCTAGCAGCTACGGCGAGGTAGCTGAAGCTTTCTTT
TRBJ1-4	NA	TRBV7-2	NA	CASSLVGTEKLFF	TGTGCCAGCAGCTTAGTGGGTACGGAAAAACTGTTTTTT
TRBJ2-2	NA	TRBV19	NA	CASLPKTGELFF	TGTGCCAGCCTTCCTAAGACCGGGGAGCTGTTTTTT
TRBJ2-7	NA	TRBV6-5	TRBD1	CASSQRTGGDEQYF	TGTGCCAGCAGTCAGAGGACAGGGGGCGACGAGCAGTACTTC
TRBJ2-7	NA	TRBV7-9	TRBD2	CASSLLGGEVGEQYF	TGTGCCAGCAGCTTACTGGGAGGGGAGGTAGGCGAGCAGTACTTC
TRBJ1-2	NA	TRBV9	NA	CASSVATGNPGDGYTF	TGTGCCAGCAGCGTAGCTACAGGAAACCCGGGAGATGGCTACACCTTC
TRBJ2-3	NA	TRBV27	TRBD2	CASRGDGGLAGPDTQYF	TGTGCCAGCAGGGGGGATGGGGGACTAGCGGGACCAGATACGCAGTATTTT
TRBJ1-2	few	TRBV6-5	NA	CASSYTASYGYTF	TGTGCCAGCAGTTATACAGCCTCATATGGCTACACCTTC
TRBJ1-6	NA	TRBV6-1	TRBD1	CASRNQGQGSSPLHF	TGTGCCAGCAGGAACCAGGGACAGGGGAGTTCACCCCTCCACTTT
TRBJ1-2	NA	TRBV4-3	NA	CASSQDVWTYNGYTF	TGCGCCAGCAGCCAAGATGTTTGGACTTATAATGGCTACACCTTC
TRBJ1-1	NA	TRBV7-8	NA	CASSLYGNTEAFF	TGTGCCAGCAGCTTATACGGGAACACTGAAGCTTTCTTT
TRBJ2-7	once	TRBV7-9	TRBD1	CASTPGQGAYEQYF	TGTGCCAGCACCCCTGGACAGGGGGCTTACGAGCAGTACTTC
TRBJ1-4	NA	TRBV5-6	NA	CASSTPGRGANEKLFF	TGTGCCAGCAGCACGCCCGGGAGGGGGGCTAATGAAAAACTGTTTTTT
TRBJ1-1	NA	TRBV7-6	TRBD1	CASSLVQGVGTEAFF	TGTGCCAGCAGCTTAGTTCAGGGGGTAGGGACTGAAGCTTTCTTT
TRBJ2-7	NA	TRBV4-2	TRBD2	CASSQDWSSGGHSSYEQYF	TGTGCCAGCAGCCAAGATTGGAGTAGCGGGGGACACTCCTCCTACGAGCAGTACTTC
TRBJ2-1	few	TRBV4-1	NA	CASSQAGSSYNEQFF	TGCGCCAGCAGCCAAGCGGGAAGCTCCTACAATGAGCAGTTCTTC
TRBJ1-1	NA	TRBV19	NA	CASSMYGEVNTEAFF	TGTGCCAGTAGTATGTACGGGGAAGTAAACACTGAAGCTTTCTTT
TRBJ1-2	once	TRBV6-5	NA	CASRFQEDGYTF	TGTGCCAGCAGATTTCAGGAGGATGGCTACACCTTC
TRBJ1-2	NA	TRBV21-1	NA	CASKNTGQCPRDGYTF	TGTGCCAGCAAAAACACGGGACAGTGCCCCAGGGATGGCTACACCTTC
TRBJ2-2	NA	TRBV7-3	TRBD2	CASSSGLVYNTGELFF	TGTGCCAGCAGCTCGGGACTAGTTTACAACACCGGGGAGCTGTTTTTT
TRBJ2-2	NA	TRBV13	TRBD1	CASSSTWTGGLVGRGNTGELFF	TGTGCCAGCAGCTCAACCTGGACAGGGGGCCTAGTTGGAAGGGGGAACACCGGGGAGCTGTTTTTT
TRBJ2-1	once	TRBV4-3	NA	CASSQESHRQQFF	TGCGCCAGCAGCCAAGAAAGCCACAGACAGCAGTTCTTC
TRBJ1-2	once	TRBV11-2	NA	CASSLMDGAYGYTF	TGTGCCAGCAGCCTTATGGACGGAGCCTATGGCTACACCTTC
TRBJ2-1	NA	TRBV9	NA	CASSVAPYNEQFF	TGTGCCAGCAGCGTAGCCCCCTACAATGAGCAGTTCTTC
TRBJ2-1	NA	TRBV5-1	TRBD2	CASSLASGGVRDEQFF	TGCGCCAGCAGCTTGGCTAGCGGGGGGGTCAGGGATGAGCAGTTCTTC
TRBJ2-7	NA	TRBV6-1	TRBD2	CASRALAERSYEQYF	TGTGCCAGCAGGGCTCTAGCGGAGAGATCCTACGAGCAGTACTTC
TRBJ1-1	once	TRBV5-4	NA	CASSFDPLDTEAFF	TGTGCCAGCAGCTTTGACCCCCTGGACACTGAAGCTTTCTTT
TRBJ2-1	NA	TRBV7-9	NA	CASSDGTYNEQFF	TGTGCCAGCAGCGACGGGACCTACAATGAGCAGTTCTTC
TRBJ1-2	NA	TRBV25-1	NA	CASSESTNYGYTF	TGTGCCAGCAGTGAATCGACAAACTATGGCTACACCTTC
TRBJ2-1	NA	TRBV9	NA	CASGDYRDNEQFF	TGTGCCAGCGGAGATTACAGGGACAATGAGCAGTTCTTC
TRBJ2-2	once	TRBV30	NA	CAWSGSDTGELFF	TGTGCCTGGAGTGGGTCGGACACCGGGGAGCTGTTTTTT
TRBJ1-2	NA	TRBV27	NA	CASSMIWTEANYGYTF	TGTGCCAGCAGTATGATCTGGACAGAGGCGAACTATGGCTACACCTTC
TRBJ1-5	NA	TRBV6-6	NA	CASSYGAVSNQPQHF	TGTGCCAGCAGCTACGGGGCAGTTAGCAATCAGCCCCAGCATTTT